These 17 T cell receptor beta chains were all obtained from the same sample, sequenced in a study of identical twins. Via MiXCR, TCRdb re-called the 5' RACE reads, giving one row per CDR3 protein. The data contain 700,000 or so distinct CDR3 sequences, around 8.3% of them singletons. The sample was also reused in another study, on yellow fever vaccine responses in identical twins.

The sample taken for sequencing was PBMCs. These receptors were collected from a woman aged 18-29 years in good health.

This clonotype was recorded a few times. The chain has TRBV5-1 and TRBJ2-7, with TRBD2 matching 8 bases. Germline CDR1 and CDR2: SGHRS and YFSETQ. The CDR3 consists of 17 residues. V lost 0 bases and J lost 1; bases outside the gene matches: 9. The CDR3 bases are TGCGCCAGCAGCTTGGCCAGGGCGGGGGGCCAGTCCTACGAGCAGTACTTC. Translated: CASSLARAGGQSYEQYF.

V gene TRBV29-1 combines with J gene TRBJ1-1, with a possible D match to TRBD1 (6 bases). V lost 5 bases, J lost 5 bases, and 12 bases lay in between. The CDR3 totals 12 residues. The germline CDR1 and CDR2 sequences are SQVTM and ANQGSEA. This chain's CDR3 is CSVWEDSTEAFF. The CDR3 DNA follows: TGCAGCGTTTGGGAGGACAGTACTGAAGCTTTCTTT.

This clonotype occurred a few times. The rearrangement joins TRBV20-1 to TRBJ2-7; D gene ambiguous. The V gene lost 7 bases and the J gene lost 2 bases, with 15 bases spanning the gap. CDR1 and CDR2 (germline): DFQATT, SNEGSKA (reference sequence). The CDR3 contains 13 residues. CDR3 protein: CSVATLAAYEQYF. Here the CDR3 DNA reads TGCAGTGTTGCGACACTGGCGGCCTACGAGCAGTACTTC.

This clonotype was counted ten times or more. The genes are TRBV2 and TRBJ1-5; TRBD1 matches 8 bases. V shed 2 bases, J shed 3 bases, and the junction held 3 bases outside the gene matches. The CDR3 has 15 amino acids. Germline lookup yields CDR1 SNHLY and CDR2 FYNNEI. The CDR3 DNA reads as TGTGCCAGCAGTGAACGGGGACAGGCCAATCAGCCCCAGCATTTT. Translation: CASSERGQANQPQHF.

This clonotype was detected only a few times. J is TRBJ2-1 and V is TRBV9, with 12 bases that match TRBD2. The trim removed 0 bases at V and 8 bases at J, leaving 18 bases unmatched. Per germline, CDR1 SGDLS and CDR2 YYNGEE. The CDR3 is made up of 20 amino acids. The CDR3 region has the DNA TGTGCCAGCAGCGTAGAAGCCAACCTCGGGCTAGCGGGGGGGACGTATGAGCAGTTCTTC. This sequence encodes CASSVEANLGLAGGTYEQFF.

V is TRBV5-1 and J is TRBJ2-3; possibly TRBD2 for D (5 bases). V lost 7 bases, J lost 5 bases, and 14 bases lay in between. CDR3 size: 13 residues. Germline assignment: CDR1 SGHRS and CDR2 YFSETQ. This CDR3 reads CASSILGLDTQYF. The CDR3 DNA reads TGCGCCAGCTCGATACTAGGTTTAGATACGCAGTATTTT.

There are a few counts of this clonotype. The genes are TRBV2 and TRBJ2-7; the D gene is possibly TRBD1 (5 bases). This CDR3 comprises 15 residues. Germline V lookup: CDR1 SNHLY, CDR2 FYNNEI. Trimming stripped 6 bases from V and 5 bases from J, with 20 bases between. In DNA form, the CDR3 reads TGTGCCAGCAGCACCCAAGGACAAGTCTCTGACGAGCAGTACTTC. Translated, it gives CASSTQGQVSDEQYF.

For the CDR3, the DNA is TGCGCCAGCAGCCACGGGACTAGTTTGGATGTAGATACGCAGTATTTT. It translates to CASSHGTSLDVDTQYF. This rearrangement joins TRBV5-1 to TRBJ2-3, with TRBD2 matching over 8 bases. CDR1 is SGHRS and CDR2 is YFSETQ in the germline V gene. CDR3 size: 16 residues. V shed 4 bases, J shed 5 bases, and the junction held 12 bases outside the gene matches.

The rearrangement uses TRBV12-3 or TRBV12-4 and TRBJ2-5; the D gene is possibly TRBD2 (6 bases). This CDR3 spans 15 amino acids. V lost 7 bases and J lost 3, with 18 bases in between. CDR3 loop: CASTTDLAREETQYF. As DNA, the CDR3 is TGTGCCAGCACTACAGACCTAGCGAGAGAAGAGACCCAGTACTTC.

This clonotype was observed at least ten times. The rearrangement joins TRBV10-3 to TRBJ2-3, with 8 bases matching TRBD2. The V and J ends lost 6 bases and 4 bases, in that order; junction bases with no gene match: 0. The CDR3 loop spans 12 amino acids. Germline assignment: CDR1 ENHRY and CDR2 SYGVKD. As DNA, the CDR3 is TGTGCCATCAGCGGGGGGGCAGATACGCAGTATTTT. This gives the protein CAISGGADTQYF.

This clonotype was counted at least ten times. This chain uses TRBV14 with TRBJ2-1; D is unresolved. The CDR3 is 15 amino acids. From germline, CDR1 is SGHDN and CDR2 FVKESK. V lost 4 bases and J 3 bases, leaving 13 bases between the germline ends. The CDR3 spells CASSLSLGSYNEQFF. The CDR3 DNA reads as TGTGCCAGCAGCCTGTCCCTCGGTAGCTACAATGAGCAGTTCTTC. Based on the CDR3 plus reference TRBV14 and TRBJ2-1, the full variable domain is EAGVTQFPSHSVIEKGQTVTLRCDPISGHDNLYWYRRVMGKEIKFLLHFVKESKQDESGMPNNRFLAERTGGTYSTLKVQPAELEDSGVYFCASSLSLGSYNEQFFGPGTRLTVL.

A note on this clonotype: One end of the junction fails to match germline, which may point to a read error. J is TRBJ2-1 and V is TRBV3-1; TRBD2 is a possible D gene (5 bases). Germline values: CDR1 LGHDT, CDR2 YNNKEL (reference sequence). The CDR3 totals 14 residues. CDR3 residues: CASSQDAASGKGIF. In DNA form, the CDR3 reads TGTGCCAGCAGCCAAGATGCGGCAAGCGGTAAAGGGATCTTC.

V gene TRBV29-1 combines with J gene TRBJ1-1, with 10 bases matching TRBD1. The germline V gene encodes CDR1 SQVTM and CDR2 ANQGSEA. The V segment lost 4 bases and the J segment 10 bases; nucleotides outside the gene matches: 6. This CDR3 region has 12 residues. This CDR3 is CSVGGDRGSAFF. The DNA for the CDR3 is TGCAGCGTTGGGGGGGACAGGGGCTCAGCTTTCTTT.

The table lists this clonotype with a few counts. The chain links TRBV20-1 to TRBJ2-1, with TRBD2 matching over 11 bases. The CDR3 has 18 residues. Germline V CDR1 and CDR2: DFQATT, SNEGSKA (reference sequence). Trimming removed 3 bases from V and 0 bases from J; junction bases left unmatched: 10. The CDR3 sequence is CSARTFSGRAGSYNEQFF. The CDR3 nucleotides are TGCAGTGCTAGGACCTTTAGCGGGAGGGCCGGCTCCTACAATGAGCAGTTCTTC.

This clonotype was seen many times. The chain employs TRBV18 and TRBJ1-1; maybe TRBD1 (5 bases). The CDR3 runs to 15 residues. The V end was cut by 1 base, the J end by 4 bases, with 13 bases between. Germline CDR1 and CDR2: KGHSH and LQKENI. The CDR3 bases are TGTGCCAGCTCACCACGAATCCCGGGGGGCACTGAAGCTTTCTTT. It translates to CASSPRIPGGTEAFF. The entire variable domain, with the rest obtained from reference TRBV18 and TRBJ1-1, is as follows: NAGVMQNPRHLVRRRGQEARLRCSPMKGHSHVYWYRQLPEEGLKFMVYLQKENIIDESGMPKERFSAEFPKEGPSILRIQQVVRGDSAAYFCASSPRIPGGTEAFFGQGTRLTVV.

The CDR3 DNA reads TGTGCCAGCAGTTCTCGTGGCGGTCATCAGCCCCAGCATTTT. Its protein is CASSSRGGHQPQHF. The chain recombines TRBV12-3 or TRBV12-4 with TRBJ1-5; D is uncertain. The CDR3 has 14 residues. V was clipped by 4 bases and J by 5 bases, with 12 bases between them.

The V gene is TRBV20-1, the J gene TRBJ2-1, with TRBD2 matching 9 bases. The CDR3 runs to 12 residues. Germline-derived CDR1 and CDR2 are DFQATT and SNEGSKA (reference sequence). Trimming removed 3 bases from V and 8 bases from J; junction bases left unmatched: 2. The CDR3 sequence is CSARTSGDEQFF. The CDR3 region has the DNA TGCAGTGCTAGGACTAGCGGCGATGAGCAGTTCTTC.